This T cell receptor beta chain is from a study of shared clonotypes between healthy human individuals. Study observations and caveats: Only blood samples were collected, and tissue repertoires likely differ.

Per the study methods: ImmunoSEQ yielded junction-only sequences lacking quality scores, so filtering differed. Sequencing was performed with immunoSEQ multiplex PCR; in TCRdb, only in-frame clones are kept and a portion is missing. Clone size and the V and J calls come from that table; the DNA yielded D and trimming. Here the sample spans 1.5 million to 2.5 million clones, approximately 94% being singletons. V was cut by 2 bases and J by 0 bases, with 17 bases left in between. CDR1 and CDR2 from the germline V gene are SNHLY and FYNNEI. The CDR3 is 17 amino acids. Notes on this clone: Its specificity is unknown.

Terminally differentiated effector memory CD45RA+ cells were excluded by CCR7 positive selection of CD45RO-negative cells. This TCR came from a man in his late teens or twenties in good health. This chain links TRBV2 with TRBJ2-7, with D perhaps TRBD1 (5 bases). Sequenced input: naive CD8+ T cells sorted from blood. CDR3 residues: CASSEQEQDTTSYEQYF. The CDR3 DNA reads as TGTGCCAGCAGTGAACAAGAGCAGGACACCACCTCCTACGAGCAGTACTTC.